A single sample gave rise to the 22 T cell receptor beta chains below, sequenced in a study of regulatory T cells in long-lasting Graves disease. Time point meaning: newly diagnosed GD, antithyroid drugs for less than 3 months. The TCR library was prepared using RNA isolated from PBMCs. iRepertoire HTBI primers and Arm-PCR of CDR3 regions built TCR beta libraries. In TCRdb, the multiplex PCR reads were re-called with MiXCR into one record per CDR3 protein. The table has under 500,000 distinct CDR3 sequences, over 15% seen once. The same sample was also studied in work on T cells in Graves' hyperthyroidism and ophthalmopathy.

The input for sequencing was peripheral blood mononuclear cells (PBMCs), taken at new diagnosis, from a patient treated with antithyroid drugs. Receptor source: a woman between 25 and 40 years old with Graves disease.

This clonotype has only a few counts. The V call is TRBV19, the J call TRBJ1-5; D remains unclear. Germline loops: CDR1 LNHDA, CDR2 SQIVND (reference sequence). Trimming left V 2 bases short and J 0 bases short, with 8 bases between. This CDR3 is built from 15 residues. The CDR3 here is CASSIIPSSNQPQHF. The CDR3 DNA sequence: TGTGCCAGTAGTATAATTCCGTCTAGCAATCAGCCCCAGCATTTT.

This clonotype has ten or more counts. Written as DNA, the CDR3 is TGTGCCAGCAGCCCGGGACTAGAGGCCGGGGAGCTGTTTTTT. It encodes CASSPGLEAGELFF. The chain recombines TRBV3-1 with TRBJ2-2; 8 nucleotides agree with TRBD2. With V trimmed by 4 bases and J by 6 bases, 4 bases remained unmatched. Germline V gene lookup returns CDR1 LGHDT and CDR2 YNNKEL (reference sequence). The CDR3 runs to 14 residues.

This clonotype was detected ten times or more. The chain links TRBV14 to TRBJ2-7; D uncertain. V lost 0 bases and J lost 2, with 11 bases in between. CDR3 length: 15 residues. CDR1 and CDR2 (germline): SGHDN, FVKESK. Here the CDR3 reads CASSQDLGYAYEQYF. The CDR3 region has the DNA TGTGCCAGCAGCCAAGATCTTGGGTATGCCTACGAGCAGTACTTC.

J is TRBJ2-7 and V is TRBV15; 8 nucleotides line up with TRBD1. Looked up from germline, CDR1 is LNHNV and CDR2 is YYDKDF (reference sequence). The CDR3 has 15 residues. V was pared by 3 bases and J by 4 bases, with 8 bases of the junction left unmatched. Written as DNA, the CDR3 is TGTGCCACCAGCAGTGGACAGGGACCCGGTTACGAGCAGTACTTC. Translated, it gives CATSSGQGPGYEQYF.

This clonotype was picked up many times. V usage is TRBV20-1 and J usage is TRBJ2-1; 11 bases are a match to TRBD1. CDR1 and CDR2 (germline): DFQATT, SNEGSKA (reference sequence). J gave up 8 bases and V 6 bases, and 9 bases lay outside the gene matches. The CDR3 is 14 residues long. CDR3 DNA: TGCAGTGCCACGGGACAGGGGGGTAACGATGAGCAGTTCTTC. Protein sequence: CSATGQGGNDEQFF.

The chain combines TRBV9 with TRBJ1-2, with TRBD1 matching over 10 bases. The V segment lost 3 bases and the J segment 4 bases; nucleotides outside the gene matches: 6. The germline V gene encodes CDR1 SGDLS and CDR2 YYNGEE. The CDR3 spans 15 residues. CDR3 DNA: TGTGCCAGCAGCGCTCGGGACAGGGGTAGCTATGGCTACACCTTC. This sequence encodes CASSARDRGSYGYTF.

This chain uses TRBV19 with TRBJ2-1, with D uncertain. The CDR3 runs to 14 residues. CDR1 and CDR2 (germline): LNHDA, SQIVND (reference sequence). Trimming removed 8 bases at V and 0 bases at J, with 11 bases between. The CDR3 reads CASSTESSYNEQFF. In nucleotides, the CDR3 is TGTGCCAGTTCTACGGAGAGCTCCTACAATGAGCAGTTCTTC. The full variable domain, completed using reference TRBV19 and TRBJ2-1, is DGGITQSPKYLFRKEGQNVTLSCEQNLNHDAMYWYRQDPGQGLRLIYYSQIVNDFQKGDIAEGYSVSREKKESFPLTVTSAQKNPTAFYLCASSTESSYNEQFFGPGTRLTVL.

The chain employs TRBV6-2 or TRBV6-3 and TRBJ1-1; 7 nucleotides agree with TRBD1. There are 14 residues in the CDR3. Trimming cost V 2 bases and J 3 bases; bases outside gene matches: 3. In germline, CDR1 is MNHEY, CDR2 SVGEGT. CDR3 loop: CASSYDRVDTEAFF. Written as DNA, the CDR3 is TGTGCCAGCAGTTACGACAGGGTGGACACTGAAGCTTTCTTT.

The table lists this clonotype with a few counts. V usage is TRBV6-2 or TRBV6-3 and J usage is TRBJ2-1, with D perhaps TRBD1 (6 bases). V was trimmed by 5 bases and J by 6 bases, leaving 20 bases between them. Germline lookup yields CDR1 MNHEY and CDR2 SVGEGT. CDR3 length: 16 residues. CDR3 sequence (DNA): TGTGCCAGCAGTGCGCTCCGGGACAACCATCTCAATGAGCAGTTCTTC. This translates into CASSALRDNHLNEQFF.

The rearrangement joins TRBV6-1 to TRBJ1-6; D uncertain. Germline V lookup: CDR1 MNHNS, CDR2 SASEGT. This CDR3 contains 15 residues. The V gene lost 7 bases and the J gene lost 0 bases, with 10 bases spanning the gap. The CDR3 loop is CASTLRGSYNSPLHF. Written as DNA, the CDR3 is TGTGCCAGCACCCTCCGAGGCTCCTATAATTCACCCCTCCACTTT.

This clonotype was detected ten times or more. V gene TRBV5-1 combines with J gene TRBJ2-7; 8 bases agree with TRBD2. The V gene end was trimmed by 1 base and the J gene end by 3 bases; junction bases not matched to a gene: 3. This CDR3 is 14 amino acids long. Per germline, CDR1 SGHRS and CDR2 YFSETQ. The CDR3 DNA follows: TGCGCCAGCAGCTTGAAGCGGGGGTTCTACGAGCAGTACTTC. This encodes CASSLKRGFYEQYF.

In its sample, this clonotype was seen many times. V gene TRBV5-1 combines with J gene TRBJ1-1, with D maybe TRBD1 (5 bases). Trimming shortened V by 2 bases and J by 3 bases, and 8 bases separated the two germline ends. From germline, CDR1 is SGHRS and CDR2 YFSETQ. This CDR3 is 13 amino acids long. CDR3 bases: TGCGCCAGCAGCTTCGAACAGGACACTGAAGCTTTCTTT. It yields the protein CASSFEQDTEAFF.

The chain employs TRBV19 and TRBJ2-7; 7 positions agree with TRBD2. The CDR3 is made up of 13 amino acids. From germline, CDR1 is LNHDA and CDR2 SQIVND (reference sequence). J gave up 7 bases and V 5 bases, and 8 bases lay outside the gene matches. In DNA, the CDR3 is TGTGCCAGTAGTTGGGCGGGAGTTCAGGAGCAGTACTTC. It translates to CASSWAGVQEQYF. Variable domain in full (rest from reference TRBV19 and TRBJ2-7): DGGITQSPKYLFRKEGQNVTLSCEQNLNHDAMYWYRQDPGQGLRLIYYSQIVNDFQKGDIAEGYSVSREKKESFPLTVTSAQKNPTAFYLCASSWAGVQEQYFGPGTRLTVT.

This chain connects TRBV20-1 to TRBJ2-7; TRBD2 matches 10 bases. Germline V CDR1 and CDR2: DFQATT, SNEGSKA (reference sequence). This CDR3 has 17 amino acids. Unmatched junction bases numbered 12, after V lost 2 bases and J lost 2 bases. The CDR3 DNA is TGCAGTGCTAGAAATGTGCGGACTAGCGGAAAACCCTACGAGCAGTACTTC. Translation: CSARNVRTSGKPYEQYF.

A note on this clonotype: A much bigger clone sits one base away, suggesting this may be a read error. The rearrangement joins TRBV27 to TRBJ2-5; perhaps D is TRBD1 or TRBD2 (5 bases each). The end of the DNA is better explained by TRBJ2-1, so the J call may be wrong. The CDR3 is 12 residues long. Germline values: CDR1 MNHEY, CDR2 SMNVEV (reference sequence). The CDR3 nucleotides read TGTGCCAGCATCCCTCCGTTAGGGACCCAGTTCTTC. Amino acids: CASIPPLGTQFF.

This clonotype was observed many times. This chain joins TRBV12-3 or TRBV12-4 and TRBJ1-4, with D perhaps matching TRBD1 (6 bases). The CDR3 runs to 17 residues. Trimming took 5 bases from V and 4 from J, leaving 20 bases between them. The CDR3 sequence is CASSDRGRGRLNEKLFF. CDR3 coding DNA: TGTGCCAGCAGTGATCGGGGGCGCGGCCGCCTTAATGAAAAACTGTTTTTT.

This clonotype was counted many times. The gene calls are TRBV2 and TRBJ2-1; D gene uncertain. The CDR3 spans 12 residues. The ends were cut back, 7 bases at V and 10 bases at J, with 14 bases in the middle. CDR1 SNHLY and CDR2 FYNNEI come from the germline V gene. As DNA, the CDR3 is TGTGCCAGCACCGGCAGGAAACCCGAGCAGTTCTTC. The encoded protein is CASTGRKPEQFF.

This clonotype was recorded many times. This chain joins TRBV5-1 and TRBJ2-7; D gene unclear. The CDR3 has 15 residues. V lost 4 bases and J lost 4, with 18 bases in between. CDR1 and CDR2 from the germline V gene are SGHRS and YFSETQ. The CDR3 is CASSPRTAVGYEQYF. The CDR3 nucleotides are TGCGCCAGCAGCCCCCGGACCGCGGTGGGGTACGAGCAGTACTTC.

The rearrangement links TRBV10-3 to TRBJ1-5; D unresolved. Germline CDR1 is ENHRY and CDR2 is SYGVKD. The CDR3 sequence is 13 residues long. V lost 0 bases and J lost 7, with 7 bases in between. The CDR3, as DNA: TGTGCCATCAGTGAGTCAGAACGACAGCCCCAGCATTTT. Translating gives CAISESERQPQHF.

This clonotype has ten or more counts. The J gene is TRBJ1-1, the V gene TRBV11-1; a weak D match, TRBD1 (5 bases). Between the trimmed V and J ends, which lost 5 bases and 4 bases, there was a span of 14 bases. Germline V gene data show CDR1 as SGHAT and CDR2 as FQDESV (reference sequence). CDR3 length equals 14 residues. DNA of the CDR3: TGTGCCAGCAGCCACATGTGGGGGAGCACTGAAGCTTTCTTT. Amino acids: CASSHMWGSTEAFF.

The table lists this clonotype with a few counts. The rearrangement joins TRBV6-2 or TRBV6-3 to TRBJ2-1; D is uncertain. The CDR3 consists of 11 residues. V shed 4 bases and J shed 12 bases, with 10 bases lying between them. Germline loops: CDR1 MNHEY, CDR2 SVGEGT. The CDR3 protein is CASSSHPRQFF. CDR3 in DNA: TGTGCCAGCAGTTCCCACCCCAGGCAGTTCTTC.

The table lists this clonotype with a few counts. This chain joins TRBV4-2 and TRBJ1-4; the D gene is possibly TRBD1 (5 bases). This CDR3 is 16 amino acids long. The V gene lost 2 bases and the J gene lost 6 bases, with 16 bases spanning the gap. In germline, CDR1 is LGHNA, CDR2 YNFKEQ. The CDR3 DNA reads as TGTGCCAGCAGCCAAACGGACCGAGGGGTGGATGAAAAACTGTTTTTT. It codes for CASSQTDRGVDEKLFF.